A single sample gave rise to the 14 T cell receptor beta chains below, sequenced in a study of CD8+ T cells in alopecia areata. Extraction of RNA preceded its reverse transcription into cDNA, which served as the sequencing template. TCRdb keeps only in-frame clones here, not all; method: immunoSEQ multiplex PCR. The sample holds 140,000 to 150,000 clones, about 60% seen once. Material: CD4+ T cells sorted from blood, obtained at week 0. These receptors all stem from a human donor with alopecia areata.

The chain recombines TRBV9 with TRBJ2-1; 10 bases line up with TRBD2. The CDR3 totals 17 residues. The germline V gene has CDR1 SGDLS and CDR2 YYNGEE. Unmatched junction bases numbered 9, after V lost 4 bases and J lost 2 bases. CDR3: CASSPRNLAGAYNEQFF. The CDR3 region has the DNA TGTGCCAGCAGCCCCCGAAACCTAGCGGGGGCCTACAATGAGCAGTTCTTC.

V is TRBV30 and J is TRBJ1-6, with no clear D. V shed 0 bases and J shed 9 bases, with 6 bases lying between them. The CDR3 length is 12 residues. Germline CDR1 reads GTSNPN; CDR2 reads SVGIG (reference sequence). The CDR3 DNA follows: TGTGCCTGGAGTGTAATGGGTTCACCCCTCCACTTT. Its protein is CAWSVMGSPLHF.

In its sample, this clone was seen a few times. The rearrangement joins TRBV21-1 to TRBJ2-7; the table assigns TRBD2, which was not confirmed against the DNA. TRBV21-1 is shown as a pseudogene. The CDR3 sequence is 11 residues long. The DNA of the CDR3 is TGTGCCAGCAGCAACCGGGGGGAGCAGTACTTC. As protein: CASSNRGEQYF.

The genes are TRBV28 and TRBJ2-1; 7 nucleotides agree with TRBD2. Germline values: CDR1 MDHEN, CDR2 SYDVKM. After removal of 5 bases from V and 12 bases from J, the junction contained 10 bases not matched to a gene. This CDR3 has 13 residues. CDR3 region: CASSPHLTSAQFF. CDR3 bases: TGTGCCAGCAGTCCCCACCTAACTAGCGCGCAGTTCTTC.

J is TRBJ1-1 and V is TRBV5-6; 9 bases match TRBD1. This CDR3 region has 16 residues. V lost 4 bases, J lost 10 bases, and 17 bases stayed unmatched. The germline V gene encodes CDR1 SGHDT and CDR2 YYEEEE. Here the CDR3 reads CASSPGPGQGVLGAFF. Here the CDR3 DNA reads TGTGCCAGCAGCCCCGGTCCGGGACAGGGAGTCTTGGGAGCTTTCTTT. The complete variable domain, with remaining parts taken from reference TRBV5-6 and TRBJ1-1, reads DAGVTQSPTHLIKTRGQQVTLRCSPKSGHDTVSWYQQALGQGPQFIFQYYEEEERQRGNFPDRFSGHQFPNYSSELNVNALLLGDSALYLCASSPGPGQGVLGAFFGQGTRLTVV.

V and J are TRBV29-1 and TRBJ1-1; D is undetermined. This CDR3 contains 12 residues. The germline gives CDR1 SQVTM, CDR2 ANQGSEA. V shed 4 bases and J shed 5 bases, with 11 bases lying between them. CDR3 nucleotide sequence: TGCAGCGTTGCGGGGTTAGGGACTGAAGCTTTCTTT. This translates into CSVAGLGTEAFF.

The sample holds one count of this clone. J is TRBJ2-2 and V is TRBV19; unclear D gene. The CDR3 runs 13 residues. The V gene's germline CDR1 is LNHDA and CDR2 SQIVND (reference sequence). The ends were cut back, 6 bases at V and 2 bases at J, with 7 bases in the middle. Written as DNA, the CDR3 is TGTGCCAGTAGAAGGCCAAACACCGGGGAGCTGTTTTTT. It is translated as CASRRPNTGELFF.

The chain employs TRBV2 and TRBJ2-5, with no clear D. This CDR3 has 12 residues. Per germline, CDR1 SNHLY and CDR2 FYNNEI. Trimming took 1 base from V and 3 from J, leaving 3 bases between them. The CDR3 protein is CASSEVEETQYF. The CDR3 DNA is TGTGCCAGCAGTGAAGTAGAAGAGACCCAGTACTTC. The whole variable domain, filled in from reference TRBV2 and TRBJ2-5, reads EPEVTQTPSHQVTQMGQEVILRCVPISNHLYFYWYRQILGQKVEFLVSFYNNEISEKSEIFDDQFSVERPDGSNFTLKIRSTKLEDSAMYFCASSEVEETQYFGPGTRLLVL.

V usage is TRBV25-1 and J usage is TRBJ2-7; TRBD1 matches 7 bases. V trimming: 3 bases; J trimming: 2 bases; junction bases outside the gene matches: 7. The CDR3 contains 15 residues. Germline loops: CDR1 MGHDK, CDR2 SYGVNS. The CDR3, as DNA: TGTGCCAGCAGTGACCGAGGACAGGCTACCTACGAGCAGTACTTC. Translated, it gives CASSDRGQATYEQYF.

This clone occurred a few times. This chain links TRBV7-3 with TRBJ1-1, with 10 bases that match TRBD1. This CDR3 is built from 14 residues. Trimming took 4 bases from V and 5 from J; bases not matched to a gene: 4. The V gene's germline CDR1 is SGHTA and CDR2 FQGTGA. CDR3 nucleotides: TGTGCCAGCAGCTCGACAGGGGGCAGGACTGAAGCTTTCTTT. Residues: CASSSTGGRTEAFF.

CDR3 nucleotides: TGTGCCAGCTCACCACGTGGGACTAGCGGGGGGGACGAGCAGTACTTC. This encodes CASSPRGTSGGDEQYF. The gene calls are TRBV18 and TRBJ2-7; 16 bases map to TRBD2. Germline V lookup: CDR1 KGHSH, CDR2 LQKENI. The ends lost 1 base at V and 5 bases at J; junction bases unmatched: 2. The CDR3 sequence is 16 residues long. Full variable domain (outside the CDR3, taken from reference TRBV18 and TRBJ2-7): NAGVMQNPRHLVRRRGQEARLRCSPMKGHSHVYWYRQLPEEGLKFMVYLQKENIIDESGMPKERFSAEFPKEGPSILRIQQVVRGDSAAYFCASSPRGTSGGDEQYFGPGTRLTVT.

V usage is TRBV30 and J usage is TRBJ1-6; no definite D call. The CDR3 is 12 amino acids. V lost 0 bases to trimming and J lost 14 bases, with 11 bases between them. Germline CDR1 GTSNPN, CDR2 SVGIG (reference sequence). In DNA form, the CDR3 reads TGTGCCTGGAGTGTAAGCCCCCCCACCCTCCACTTT. This translates into CAWSVSPPTLHF.

With regard to this clone: This CDR3 is also generated by other DNA sequences in the sample. V gene TRBV18 combines with J gene TRBJ2-5; the match to TRBD1 covers 7 bases. Per the germline V gene, CDR1 is KGHSH and CDR2 is LQKENI. The CDR3 loop spans 14 amino acids. After removal of 2 bases from V and 2 bases from J, the junction contained 2 bases not matched to a gene. The CDR3, as DNA: TGTGCCAGCTCACCAGGACAGGAGCAAGAGACCCAGTACTTC. It is translated as CASSPGQEQETQYF.

The J gene is TRBJ1-1, the V gene TRBV30; tentatively, D is TRBD1 (5 bases). The CDR3 sequence is 14 residues long. CDR1 and CDR2 from the germline V gene are GTSNPN and SVGIG (reference sequence). V was clipped by 3 bases and J by 1 base, with 12 bases between them. DNA for the CDR3: TGTGCCTGGAGCCCTCTTGGGGGGAACACTGAAGCTTTCTTT. Its translation: CAWSPLGGNTEAFF.